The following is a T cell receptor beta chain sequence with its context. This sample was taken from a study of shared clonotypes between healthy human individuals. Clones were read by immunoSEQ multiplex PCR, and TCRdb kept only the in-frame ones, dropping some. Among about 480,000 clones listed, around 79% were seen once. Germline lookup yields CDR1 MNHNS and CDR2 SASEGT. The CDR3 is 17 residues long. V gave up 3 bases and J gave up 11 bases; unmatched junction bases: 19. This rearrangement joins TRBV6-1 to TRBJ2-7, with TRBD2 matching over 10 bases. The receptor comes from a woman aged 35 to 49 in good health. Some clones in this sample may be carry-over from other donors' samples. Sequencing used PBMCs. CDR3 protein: CASSDRPTSGAFSRKYF. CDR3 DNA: TGTGCCAGCAGTGACCGTCCCACTAGCGGGGCCTTTTCTCGTAAGTACTTC.